A selection of T cell receptor beta chains follows, all from one sample in a study of beta chain features in type 1 diabetes. Generated by immunoSEQ multiplex PCR, the TCRdb table keeps only in-frame clones and is missing some. The sample has over 700,000 clones, 15% to 20% seen once. Sample: naive CD4+ T cells from blood. The receptors stem from a woman in her late teens or twenties in good health. Both conserved end residues are part of each CDR3. The D gene is left open where the match is weak. Size tells how often a clone was seen (once, few, many) or the class of an expanded clone, and some rows leave it out.

V: TRBV4-2; size: .; D: TRBD2; J: TRBJ2-7; DNA: TGTGCCAGCAGCCCCGGGACTAGCGGGACCTACGAGCAGTACTTC; CDR3: CASSPGTSGTYEQYF
V: TRBV5-1; size: .; D: TRBD2; J: TRBJ2-3; DNA: TGCGCCAGCAGCTTGGAGACCGTAGCGGGAGTTTTCACAGATACGCAGTATTTT; CDR3: CASSLETVAGVFTDTQYF
V: TRBV2; size: .; D: .; J: TRBJ1-2; DNA: TGTGCCAGCAGTGAGGACATCCCCGGCTACACCTTC; CDR3: CASSEDIPGYTF
V: TRBV9; size: few; D: .; J: TRBJ2-2; DNA: TGTGCCAGCAGCGTAGAGGTCTACTGGAACACCGGGGAGCTGTTTTTT; CDR3: CASSVEVYWNTGELFF
V: TRBV7-2; size: few; D: .; J: TRBJ2-1; DNA: TGTGCCAGCAGCTTACGTAATGAGCAGTTCTTC; CDR3: CASSLRNEQFF
V: TRBV9; size: .; D: .; J: TRBJ2-1; DNA: TGTGCCAGCAGCGTAGGGAGCTCCTACAATGAGCAGTTCTTC; CDR3: CASSVGSSYNEQFF
V: TRBV7-2; size: few; D: .; J: TRBJ2-5; DNA: TGTGCCAGCAGCTTAGTAAGACCGCCAAAGACCCAGTACTTC; CDR3: CASSLVRPPKTQYF
V: TRBV14; size: .; D: .; J: TRBJ2-1; DNA: TGTGCCAGCAGCCCTTTTTTGGGGCCTGGCGATGAGCAGTTCTTC; CDR3: CASSPFLGPGDEQFF
V: TRBV11-3; size: few; D: .; J: TRBJ1-1; DNA: TGTGCCAGCAGCGAGGACGGAGTGAACACTGAAGCTTTCTTT; CDR3: CASSEDGVNTEAFF
V: TRBV5-6; size: .; D: .; J: TRBJ2-7; DNA: TGTGCCAGCAGCTTTGTTGGGGACTCCTACGAGCAGTACTTC; CDR3: CASSFVGDSYEQYF
V: TRBV7-8; size: .; D: TRBD2; J: TRBJ2-5; DNA: TGTGCCAGCAGCTTAGGAGCCGGGACTAGACTGCTTGGGACCCAGTACTTC; CDR3: CASSLGAGTRLLGTQYF
V: TRBV19; size: .; D: .; J: TRBJ2-5; DNA: TGTGCCAGTAGTATATTCGGCGGAGGGAAAGAGACCCAGTACTTC; CDR3: CASSIFGGGKETQYF
V: TRBV7-2; size: few; D: .; J: TRBJ2-5; DNA: TGTGCCAGCAGCAAAACGAGGGATAACCAAGAGACCCAGTACTTC; CDR3: CASSKTRDNQETQYF
V: TRBV2; size: few; D: .; J: TRBJ2-7; DNA: TGTGCCAGCAGTGGACAGAGGAACTACGAGCAGTACTTC; CDR3: CASSGQRNYEQYF
V: TRBV4-3; size: .; D: .; J: TRBJ1-2; DNA: TGCGCCAGCAGACCTCAGGGATCGAACTATGGCTACACCTTC; CDR3: CASRPQGSNYGYTF
V: TRBV14; size: few; D: .; J: TRBJ2-3; DNA: TGTGCCAGCAGCCAGGGACATACGCAGTATTTT; CDR3: CASSQGHTQYF
V: TRBV7-2; size: .; D: .; J: TRBJ1-2; DNA: TGTGCCAGCAGCTTAGCAGCCGCCTATGGCTACACCTTC; CDR3: CASSLAAAYGYTF
V: TRBV6-6; size: .; D: TRBD2; J: TRBJ2-5; DNA: TGTGCCAGCAGTTCCGATAAAGCGGGACGAGAGACCCAGTACTTC; CDR3: CASSSDKAGRETQYF
V: TRBV10-3; size: .; D: .; J: TRBJ2-3; DNA: TGTGCCATCAGTGAGTCATTAGCGTTGGCAGATACGCAGTATTTT; CDR3: CAISESLALADTQYF
V: TRBV5-1; size: .; D: .; J: TRBJ1-2; DNA: TGCGCCAGCAGCTTGGTGGGGAAACCCTATGGCTACACCTTC; CDR3: CASSLVGKPYGYTF
V: TRBV10-2; size: few; D: .; J: TRBJ1-2; DNA: TGCGCCAGCAGTGAAGCGGGACTCTATGGCTACACCTTC; CDR3: CASSEAGLYGYTF
V: TRBV11-1; size: .; D: .; J: TRBJ2-3; DNA: TGTGCCAGCAGCTTCGAACCGGGAGCGGCAGATACGCAGTATTTT; CDR3: CASSFEPGAADTQYF
V: TRBV19; size: .; D: .; J: TRBJ2-1; DNA: TGTGCCAGTAGTATTCCGGTAACTAACAATGAGCAGTTCTTC; CDR3: CASSIPVTNNEQFF
V: TRBV9; size: few; D: .; J: TRBJ2-3; DNA: TGTGCCAGCAGCAAAGTCTACGGATCTAGCACAGATACGCAGTATTTT; CDR3: CASSKVYGSSTDTQYF
V: TRBV11-2; size: few; D: .; J: TRBJ1-4; DNA: TGTGCCAGCAGCCCTCCTAATGAAAAACTGTTTTTT; CDR3: CASSPPNEKLFF
V: TRBV15; size: .; D: .; J: TRBJ2-1; DNA: TGTGCCACCCAAGCCTACAATGAGCAGTTCTTC; CDR3: CATQAYNEQFF
V: TRBV7-2; size: .; D: .; J: TRBJ2-2; DNA: TGTGCCAGCAGACCCAGGGCCGGGGAGCTGTTTTTT; CDR3: CASRPRAGELFF
V: TRBV28; size: few; D: TRBD2; J: TRBJ2-4; DNA: TGTGCCAGCAGTTTATGGACTAGCGGCAAAAACATTCAGTACTTC; CDR3: CASSLWTSGKNIQYF
V: TRBV14; size: many; D: .; J: TRBJ2-5; DNA: TGTGCCAGCAGCCGGCTAGACCAAGAGACCCAGTACTTC; CDR3: CASSRLDQETQYF
V: TRBV5-1; size: few; D: .; J: TRBJ2-7; DNA: TGCGCCAGCAGTCATACCGGGACGGGGATCTACGAGCAGTACTTC; CDR3: CASSHTGTGIYEQYF
V: TRBV29-1; size: .; D: .; J: TRBJ2-1; DNA: TGCAGCGTTGGAGTTACCTCAGCTTACAATGAGCAGTTCTTC; CDR3: CSVGVTSAYNEQFF
V: TRBV4-1; size: .; D: TRBD2; J: TRBJ2-5; DNA: TGCGCCAGCAGCCGCGGGACTACAAAAGAGACCCAGTACTTC; CDR3: CASSRGTTKETQYF
V: TRBV18; size: .; D: TRBD2; J: TRBJ2-1; DNA: TGTGCCAGCTCACCACCGGTGTCTGGGACTAGCGGGAGCAATGAGCAGTTCTTC; CDR3: CASSPPVSGTSGSNEQFF
V: TRBV2; size: few; D: .; J: TRBJ1-4; DNA: TGTGCCAGCACTATGGAGGGTGCAACTAATGAAAAACTGTTTTTT; CDR3: CASTMEGATNEKLFF
V: TRBV5-4; size: few; D: TRBD1; J: TRBJ1-1; DNA: TGTGCCAGCAGCCCATCGGGACAGGCCAACACTGAAGCTTTCTTT; CDR3: CASSPSGQANTEAFF
V: TRBV6-5; size: few; D: TRBD1; J: TRBJ1-1; DNA: TGTGCCAGCAGAAGACAGGGCGAAGCTTTCTTT; CDR3: CASRRQGEAFF
V: TRBV5-4; size: .; D: TRBD2; J: TRBJ2-5; DNA: TGTGCCAGCAGCTTGGGTACTAGCGGGAGACTGGAGACCCAGTACTTC; CDR3: CASSLGTSGRLETQYF
V: TRBV19; size: .; D: TRBD1; J: TRBJ2-7; DNA: TGTGCCACCCAATTGAACAGGGGCTCCTACGAGCAGTACTTC; CDR3: CATQLNRGSYEQYF
V: TRBV6-5; size: few; D: .; J: TRBJ2-7; DNA: TGTGCCAGCAGTCGACAGCCTAGCTCCTACGAGCAGTACTTC; CDR3: CASSRQPSSYEQYF
V: TRBV5-4; size: .; D: .; J: TRBJ2-7; DNA: TGTGCCAGCAGCTTGGATTATAACGAGCAGTACTTC; CDR3: CASSLDYNEQYF
V: TRBV6-1; size: few; D: .; J: TRBJ2-5; DNA: TGTGCCAGCAGTCATGGGCAGCAACAAGAGACCCAGTACTTC; CDR3: CASSHGQQQETQYF
V: TRBV5-4; size: few; D: .; J: TRBJ2-1; DNA: TGTGCCAGCAGTTTGAGGGACGTCTACAATGAGCAGTTCTTC; CDR3: CASSLRDVYNEQFF
V: TRBV11-2; size: few; D: .; J: TRBJ2-2; DNA: TGTGCCACCTGTAGACAGCCAAACACCGGGGAGCTGTTTTTT; CDR3: CATCRQPNTGELFF
V: TRBV19; size: few; D: TRBD2; J: TRBJ2-1; DNA: TGTGCCAGTAGTAGGTCTAGCGGGAGCTTGAATGAGCAGTTCTTC; CDR3: CASSRSSGSLNEQFF
V: TRBV28; size: few; D: .; J: TRBJ2-1; DNA: TGTGCCAGCAGTTCTGGTGGGGGGCTCCGACCTTACAATGAGCAGTTCTTC; CDR3: CASSSGGGLRPYNEQFF
V: TRBV28; size: few; D: .; J: TRBJ2-7; DNA: TGTGCCAGCAGTTTCGGGGGCTCGTACGAGCAGTACTTC; CDR3: CASSFGGSYEQYF
V: TRBV4-3; size: few; D: .; J: TRBJ2-5; DNA: TGCGCCAGCAGCCCGAGAAACGGGGAGACCCAGTACTTC; CDR3: CASSPRNGETQYF
V: TRBV18; size: .; D: .; J: TRBJ2-2; DNA: TGTGCCAGCTCACCGGGACTGTTTACCGGGGAGCTGTTTTTT; CDR3: CASSPGLFTGELFF
V: TRBV27; size: few; D: TRBD2; J: TRBJ2-2; DNA: TGTGCCAGCAGTTCTCGACTAGCGGGGACGAACACCGGGGAGCTGTTTTTT; CDR3: CASSSRLAGTNTGELFF
V: TRBV28; size: few; D: .; J: TRBJ2-5; DNA: TGTGCCAGCAGTTTTCCCCATACTCGGGAGACCCAGTACTTC; CDR3: CASSFPHTRETQYF
V: TRBV10-2; size: .; D: .; J: TRBJ2-1; DNA: TGCGCCAGCAGGGCGGTCTACAATGAGCAGTTCTTC; CDR3: CASRAVYNEQFF